This T cell receptor beta chain was profiled in a study of control samples from healthy donors and cancer patients (dated by TCRdb to between 2020 and 2021). On this clone: It has no known antigen specificity. Per-base quality was not reported, and no clone a single base away is much larger than it.

Receptor amplification or capture employed the immunoSEQ multiplex PCR assay. TCRdb stores this immuneACCESS table with in-frame sequences only. Part of the clones is absent; in the studies checked, under half of the shortfall reflects unresolved V genes, and no reason is known for the rest. This sample holds fewer than 100,000 clones; about four fifths were observed only once. The ten largest clones capture about 2% of the sample. The cysteine opens and the phenylalanine closes a CDR3 of 16 amino acids. Kept here is only the CDR3 DNA, which spans 48 bases and is read in frame from base 1. From a lookup of the germline V gene, CDR1 and CDR2 are SGDLS and YYNGEE. Trimming takes 4 bases off V and 3 bases off J; junction bases not matched to a gene: 10.

This receptor was identified in a man in his 60s in good health. Material for sequencing was blood. Recombination connected TRBV9 to TRBJ2-3, and 8 junction bases match TRBD1. This receptor has the CDR3 CASSPTDRADTDTQYF. The DNA is as follows: TGTGCCAGCAGCCCGACGGACAGGGCCGATACAGATACGCAGTATTTT.